This T cell receptor beta chain emerged from a study of blood T cells in healthy people across ages. As for this clonotype: What it recognizes is unknown.

The second PCR ran roughly 6 to 12 cycles with a sample-barcoded 5' primer and J-beta primers. MiXCR, run by TCRdb on the 5' RACE reads, gives a single entry per CDR3 protein. The sample consists of roughly 650,000 distinct CDR3 sequences, 32% of them appearing once. The study, taken as a whole, reports: What prevented conclusive comparison of naive and antigen-experienced cells was that PBMCs were unsorted.

CDR3 length equals 15 residues. The V segment lost 5 bases and the J segment 2 bases; nucleotides outside the gene matches: 9. Germline V gene lookup returns CDR1 LNHDA and CDR2 SQIVND (reference sequence). Source material: blood. The V call is TRBV19, the J call TRBJ2-7; 7 nucleotides align to TRBD2. The sequence derives from a woman aged 80 or over in good health. The CDR3 DNA reads TGTGCCAGTAGTCCGCCAGCGGGGAGAACCTACGAGCAGTACTTC. Encoded protein: CASSPPAGRTYEQYF. The whole variable domain, filled in from reference TRBV19 and TRBJ2-7, reads DGGITQSPKYLFRKEGQNVTLSCEQNLNHDAMYWYRQDPGQGLRLIYYSQIVNDFQKGDIAEGYSVSREKKESFPLTVTSAQKNPTAFYLCASSPPAGRTYEQYFGPGTRLTVT.